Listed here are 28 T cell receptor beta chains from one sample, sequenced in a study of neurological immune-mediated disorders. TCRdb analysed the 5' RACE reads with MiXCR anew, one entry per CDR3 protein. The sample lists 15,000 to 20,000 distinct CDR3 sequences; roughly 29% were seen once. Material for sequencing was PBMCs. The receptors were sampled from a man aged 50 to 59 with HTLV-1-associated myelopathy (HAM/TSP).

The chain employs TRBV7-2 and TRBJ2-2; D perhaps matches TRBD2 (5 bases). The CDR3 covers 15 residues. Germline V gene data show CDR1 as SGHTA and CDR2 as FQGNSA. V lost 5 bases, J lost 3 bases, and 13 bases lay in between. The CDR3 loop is CASSPLVGDTGELFF. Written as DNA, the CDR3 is TGTGCCAGCAGCCCGCTAGTCGGGGACACCGGGGAGCTGTTTTTT. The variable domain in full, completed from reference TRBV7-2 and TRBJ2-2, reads GAGVSQSPSNKVTEKGKDVELRCDPISGHTALYWYRQSLGQGLEFLIYFQGNSAPDKSGLPSDRFSAERTGGSVSTLTIQRTQQEDSAVYLCASSPLVGDTGELFFGEGSRLTVL.

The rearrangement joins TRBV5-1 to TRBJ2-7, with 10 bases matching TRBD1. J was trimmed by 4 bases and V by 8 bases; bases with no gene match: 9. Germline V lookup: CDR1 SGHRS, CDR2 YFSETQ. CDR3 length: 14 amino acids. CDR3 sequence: CASRAGTGVYEQYF. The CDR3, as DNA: TGCGCCAGTAGAGCTGGGACAGGGGTTTACGAGCAGTACTTC.

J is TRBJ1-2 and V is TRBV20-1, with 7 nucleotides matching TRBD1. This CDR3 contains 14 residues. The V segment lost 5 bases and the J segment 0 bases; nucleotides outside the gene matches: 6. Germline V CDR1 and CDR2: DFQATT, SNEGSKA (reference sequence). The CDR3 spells CSALRTGSNYGYTF. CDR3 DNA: TGCAGTGCTCTACGGACAGGATCTAACTATGGCTACACCTTC.

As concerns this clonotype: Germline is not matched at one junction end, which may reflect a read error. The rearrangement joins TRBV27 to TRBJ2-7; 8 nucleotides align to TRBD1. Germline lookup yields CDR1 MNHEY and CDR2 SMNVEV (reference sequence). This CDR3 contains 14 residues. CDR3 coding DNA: TGTGCCAACAGTCCAGGGGGCTCCTCCTACGAGCAGTACTTC. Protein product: CANSPGGSSYEQYF.

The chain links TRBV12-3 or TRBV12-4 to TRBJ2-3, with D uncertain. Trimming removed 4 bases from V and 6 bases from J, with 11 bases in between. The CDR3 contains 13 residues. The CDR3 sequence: CASSWQREDTQYF. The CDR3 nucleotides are TGTGCCAGCAGTTGGCAGCGTGAGGATACGCAGTATTTT.

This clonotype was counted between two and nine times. CDR3 amino acids: CASSSTGQGSLNEQFF. The CDR3, as DNA: TGTGCCAGCTCAAGTACGGGACAGGGTTCTTTAAATGAGCAGTTCTTC. V is TRBV18 and J is TRBJ2-1; TRBD1 agrees at 9 bases. V shed 5 bases, J shed 7 bases, and the junction held 12 bases outside the gene matches. Germline V gives CDR1 KGHSH, CDR2 LQKENI. The CDR3 totals 16 residues.

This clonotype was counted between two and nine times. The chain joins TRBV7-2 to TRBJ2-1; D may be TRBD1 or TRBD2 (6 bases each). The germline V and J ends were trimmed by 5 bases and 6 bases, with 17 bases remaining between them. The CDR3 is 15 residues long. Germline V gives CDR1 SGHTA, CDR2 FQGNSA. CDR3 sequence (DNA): TGTGCCAGCAGCAAGAGGGGTGGGGGGCCCAATGAGCAGTTCTTC. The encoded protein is CASSKRGGGPNEQFF.

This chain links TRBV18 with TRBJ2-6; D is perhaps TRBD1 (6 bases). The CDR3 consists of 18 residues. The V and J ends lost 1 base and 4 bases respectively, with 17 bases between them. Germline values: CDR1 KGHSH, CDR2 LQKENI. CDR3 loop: CASSPRIPQGTGANVLTF. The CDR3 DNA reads TGTGCCAGCTCACCACGAATTCCTCAGGGGACCGGGGCCAACGTCCTGACTTTC.

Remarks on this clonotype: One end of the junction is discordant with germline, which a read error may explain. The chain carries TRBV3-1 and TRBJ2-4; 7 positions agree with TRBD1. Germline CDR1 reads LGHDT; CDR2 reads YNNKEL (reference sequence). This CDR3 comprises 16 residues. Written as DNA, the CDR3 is TGTGCCAGCAACCAAGCGGTACAGGGGATGGGAAACATTCAGTACTTC. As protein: CASNQAVQGMGNIQYF.

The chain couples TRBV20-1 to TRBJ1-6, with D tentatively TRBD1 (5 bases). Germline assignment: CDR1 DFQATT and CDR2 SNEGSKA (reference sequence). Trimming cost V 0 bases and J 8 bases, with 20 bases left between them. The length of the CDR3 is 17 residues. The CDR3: CSARDPAGTPGHSPLHF. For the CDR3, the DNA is TGCAGTGCTAGAGACCCCGCCGGGACCCCAGGGCATTCACCCCTCCACTTT.

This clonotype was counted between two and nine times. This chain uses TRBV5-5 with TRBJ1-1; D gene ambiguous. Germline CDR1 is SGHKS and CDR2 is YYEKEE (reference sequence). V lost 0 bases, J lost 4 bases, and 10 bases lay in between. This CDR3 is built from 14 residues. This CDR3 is CASSLVRGSTEAFF. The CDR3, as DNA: TGTGCCAGCAGCTTGGTAAGAGGGTCCACTGAAGCTTTCTTT.

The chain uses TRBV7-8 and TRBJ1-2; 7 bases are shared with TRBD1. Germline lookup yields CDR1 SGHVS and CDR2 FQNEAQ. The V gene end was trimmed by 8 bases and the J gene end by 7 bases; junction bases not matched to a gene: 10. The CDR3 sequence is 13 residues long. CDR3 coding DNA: TGTGCCAGCGGCCGGGACAGTGATTTTGGCTACACCTTC. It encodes CASGRDSDFGYTF.

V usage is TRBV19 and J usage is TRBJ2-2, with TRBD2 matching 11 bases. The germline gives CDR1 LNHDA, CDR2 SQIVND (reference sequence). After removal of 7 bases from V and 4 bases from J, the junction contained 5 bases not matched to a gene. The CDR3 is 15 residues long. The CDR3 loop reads CASTTSGGVTGELFF. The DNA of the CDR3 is TGTGCCAGTACAACTAGCGGGGGAGTCACCGGGGAGCTGTTTTTT.

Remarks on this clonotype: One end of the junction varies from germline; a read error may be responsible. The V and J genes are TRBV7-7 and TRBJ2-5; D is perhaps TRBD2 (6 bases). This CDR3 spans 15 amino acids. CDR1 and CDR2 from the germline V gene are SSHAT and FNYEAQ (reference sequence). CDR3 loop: CASSTSGTFGETQYF. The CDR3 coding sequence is TGTGCTAGCAGCACTTCTGGGACTTTCGGAGAGACCCAGTACTTC.

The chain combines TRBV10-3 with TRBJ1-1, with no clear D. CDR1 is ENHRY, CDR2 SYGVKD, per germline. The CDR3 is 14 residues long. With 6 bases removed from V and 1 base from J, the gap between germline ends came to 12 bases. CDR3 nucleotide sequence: TGTGCCATCAGAGCGAACAGAGAGAACACTGAAGCTTTCTTT. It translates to CAIRANRENTEAFF.

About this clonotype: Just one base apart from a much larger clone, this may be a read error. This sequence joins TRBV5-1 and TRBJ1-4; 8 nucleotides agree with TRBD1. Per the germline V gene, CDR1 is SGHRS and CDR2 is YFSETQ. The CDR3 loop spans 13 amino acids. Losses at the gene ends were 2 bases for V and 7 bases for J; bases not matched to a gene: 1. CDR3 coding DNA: TGCGCCAGCAGCTTCGGACAGGGTGAAAAACTGTTTTTT. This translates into CASSFGQGEKLFF.

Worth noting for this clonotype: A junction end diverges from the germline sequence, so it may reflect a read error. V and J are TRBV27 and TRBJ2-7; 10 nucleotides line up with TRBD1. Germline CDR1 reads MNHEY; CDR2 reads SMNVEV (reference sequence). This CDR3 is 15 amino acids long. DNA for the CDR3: TGTGCCAGCGGAGCAGGGACAGGGGTTTCCTCCGAGCAGTACTTC. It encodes CASGAGTGVSSEQYF.

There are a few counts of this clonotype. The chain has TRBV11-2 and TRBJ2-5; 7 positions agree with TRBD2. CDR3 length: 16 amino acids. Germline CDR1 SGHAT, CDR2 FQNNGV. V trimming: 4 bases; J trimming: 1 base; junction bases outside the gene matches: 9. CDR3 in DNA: TGTGCCAGCAGCTCGCCTCCAACGGGGGGCCAAGAGACCCAGTACTTC. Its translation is CASSSPPTGGQETQYF.

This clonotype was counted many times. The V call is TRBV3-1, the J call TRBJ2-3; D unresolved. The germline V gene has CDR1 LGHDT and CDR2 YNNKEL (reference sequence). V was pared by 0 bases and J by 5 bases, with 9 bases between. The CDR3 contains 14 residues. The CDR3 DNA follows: TGTGCCAGCAGCCAAGAAGAGAGGCAAGATACGCAGTATTTT. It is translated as CASSQEERQDTQYF.

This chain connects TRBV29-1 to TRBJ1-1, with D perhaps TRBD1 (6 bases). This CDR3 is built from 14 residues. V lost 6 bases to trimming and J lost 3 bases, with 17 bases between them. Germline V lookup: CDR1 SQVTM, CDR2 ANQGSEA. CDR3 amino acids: CSVSRRGGDTEAFF. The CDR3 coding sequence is TGCAGCGTCTCCCGCAGGGGTGGTGACACTGAAGCTTTCTTT.

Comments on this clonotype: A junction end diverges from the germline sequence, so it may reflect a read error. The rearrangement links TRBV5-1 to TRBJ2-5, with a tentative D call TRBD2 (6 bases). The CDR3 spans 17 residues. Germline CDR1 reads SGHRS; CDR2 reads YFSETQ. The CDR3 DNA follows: TGCACCAGCAGCTACGAGCTCGGGAGACCCGAATATGAGACCCAGTACTTC. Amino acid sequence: CTSSYELGRPEYETQYF.

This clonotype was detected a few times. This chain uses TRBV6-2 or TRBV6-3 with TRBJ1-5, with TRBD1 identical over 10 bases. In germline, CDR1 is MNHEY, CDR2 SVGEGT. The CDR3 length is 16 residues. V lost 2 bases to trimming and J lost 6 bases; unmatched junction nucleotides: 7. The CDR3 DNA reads TGTGCCAGCAGTTACCGCGGGACAGGGGAATTTCAGCCCCAGCATTTT. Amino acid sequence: CASSYRGTGEFQPQHF.

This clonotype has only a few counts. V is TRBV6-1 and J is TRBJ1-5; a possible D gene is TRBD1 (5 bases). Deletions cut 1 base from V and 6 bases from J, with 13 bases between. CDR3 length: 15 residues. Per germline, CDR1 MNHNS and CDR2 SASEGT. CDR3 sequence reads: CASSEGLGGTQPQHF. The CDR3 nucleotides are TGTGCCAGCAGTGAAGGGCTGGGGGGAACTCAGCCCCAGCATTTT.

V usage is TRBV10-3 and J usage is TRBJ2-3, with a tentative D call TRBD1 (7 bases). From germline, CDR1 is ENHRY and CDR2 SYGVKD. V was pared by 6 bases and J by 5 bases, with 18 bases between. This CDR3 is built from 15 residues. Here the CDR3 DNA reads TGTGCCATCAGACCGCAGGGGGGCCAAGTAGATACGCAGTATTTT. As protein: CAIRPQGGQVDTQYF.

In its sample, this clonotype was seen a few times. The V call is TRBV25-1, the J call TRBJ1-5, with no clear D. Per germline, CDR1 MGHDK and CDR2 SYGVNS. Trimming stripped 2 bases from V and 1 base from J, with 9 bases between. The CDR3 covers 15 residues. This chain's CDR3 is CASSETGVSNQPQHF. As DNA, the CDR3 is TGTGCCAGCAGTGAAACCGGGGTCAGCAATCAGCCCCAGCATTTT.

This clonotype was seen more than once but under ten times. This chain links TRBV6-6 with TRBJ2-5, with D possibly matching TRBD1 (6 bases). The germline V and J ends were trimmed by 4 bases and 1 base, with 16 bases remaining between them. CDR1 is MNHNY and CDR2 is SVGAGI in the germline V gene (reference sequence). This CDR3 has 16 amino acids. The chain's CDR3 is CASSSRAGTTQETQYF. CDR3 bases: TGTGCCAGCAGTTCCAGGGCTGGGACAACCCAAGAGACCCAGTACTTC.

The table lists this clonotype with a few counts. The CDR3 bases are TGCAGCGCGAAACAGGGGGGCACTGAAGCTTTCTTT. This sequence encodes CSAKQGGTEAFF. The chain couples TRBV29-1 to TRBJ1-1, with 8 bases identical to TRBD1. V lost 7 bases and J lost 4; bases outside the gene matches: 5. The germline V gene has CDR1 SQVTM and CDR2 ANQGSEA. The CDR3 has 12 residues.

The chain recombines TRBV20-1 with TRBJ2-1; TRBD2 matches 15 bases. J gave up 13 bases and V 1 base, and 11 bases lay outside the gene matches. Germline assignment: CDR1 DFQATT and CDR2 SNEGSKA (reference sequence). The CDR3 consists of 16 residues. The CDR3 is CSARVRGLAGGGDQFF. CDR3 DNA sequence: TGCAGTGCTAGAGTCCGGGGACTAGCGGGAGGTGGTGATCAGTTCTTC.